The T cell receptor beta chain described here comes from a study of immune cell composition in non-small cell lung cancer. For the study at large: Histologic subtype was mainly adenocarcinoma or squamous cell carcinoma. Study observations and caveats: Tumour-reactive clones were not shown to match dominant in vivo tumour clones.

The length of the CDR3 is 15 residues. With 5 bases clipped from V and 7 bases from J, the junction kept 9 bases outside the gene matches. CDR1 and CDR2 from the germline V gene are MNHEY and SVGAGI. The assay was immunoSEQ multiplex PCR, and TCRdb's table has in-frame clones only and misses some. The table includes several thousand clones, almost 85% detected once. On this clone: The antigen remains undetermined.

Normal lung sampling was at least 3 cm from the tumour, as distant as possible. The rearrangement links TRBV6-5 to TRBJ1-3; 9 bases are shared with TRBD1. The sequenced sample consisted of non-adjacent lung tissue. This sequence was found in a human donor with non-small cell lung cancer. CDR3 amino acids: CASSHLQGALNTIYF. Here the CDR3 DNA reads TGTGCCAGCAGTCACCTACAGGGGGCGCTGAACACCATATATTTT.